Reported below is one T cell receptor (beta chain). Antigen specificity is unknown. The data were taken from a study of shared clonotypes between healthy human individuals. Whole-study findings and limits: The rarefaction results pointed to incomplete sorted-subset sequencing despite large depth.

Germline V gene data show CDR1 as SGHTA and CDR2 as FQGNSA. V dropped 5 bases and J dropped 5; count of bases not matched to a gene: 14. There are 16 residues in the CDR3. CD45RO negativity and positive selection for CCR7 defined naive CD8 cells, a population that excluded terminally differentiated effector memory CD45RA+ cells. The assay was immunoSEQ multiplex PCR, and TCRdb's table has in-frame clones only and misses some. The table includes about 2.1 million clones, around 93% detected once. Sequencing was done on a sample of naive CD8+ T cells from PBMCs. This receptor was taken from a man aged 18-30 years in good health. Some clones in this sample may be carry-over from other donors' samples. The V gene is TRBV7-2, the J gene TRBJ2-5; TRBD1 matches 7 bases. This CDR3 is CASSPNSGFRGETQYF. The CDR3 DNA follows: TGTGCCAGCAGCCCGAACAGCGGTTTCAGGGGGGAGACCCAGTACTTC.